This T cell receptor beta chain was sequenced for a study of T-cell memory formation after mild COVID-19 (dated by TCRdb to 2020 to 2022). For context, the study as a whole: Most TCR sequence clusters were specific to one of the two donors. T-cell clones expanding and contracting after mild COVID-19 in a couple of donors were tracked by longitudinal TCRalpha and TCRbeta repertoire sequencing. Two young, previously healthy adult volunteers made up the cohort, one male and one female. General conclusions and limits of the study: The study included only a couple of mild cases, and larger cohorts that include severe cases with pre-infection samples were judged to be necessary. SARS-CoV-2 specificity was not confirmed for the second-wave clones peaking on day 37. Contracting CD4+ clones were found mainly in CM and EM memory subsets, while CD8+ clones were enriched in EMRA. Some responding clones were detected in pre-infection memory, which suggested that pre-existing cross-reactive memory T cells had joined the SARS-CoV-2 response. Clones that contracted from day 15 to 85 showed balanced CD4/CD8 phenotypes, whereas a second wave of clones that expanded from day 15 to 37 leaned towards CD4+.

V loses 7 bases, J loses 6 bases, and the germline ends lie 29 bases apart. Sequences MNHEY (CDR1) and SMNVEV (CDR2) are obtained from the germline V gene (reference sequence). CDR3 length: 18 amino acids, cysteine to phenylalanine. Left in the record is the CDR3 DNA by itself, 54 bases read in frame from the first base. To note about this clonotype: Which antigen it targets is not known. Base-call qualities are not available, and no considerably larger clone is one nucleotide away.

The sequencer was an Illumina NovaSeq 6000. TCRalpha and TCRbeta cDNA libraries were built by 5'RACE with constant-segment primers, adding sample barcodes and unique molecular identifiers. RNA was extracted from every sample with Trizol reagent. Libraries were amplified in two PCR steps, with a second sample barcode and Illumina TruSeq adapters added in the second step. Sequencing of libraries was performed on an Illumina NovaSeq with 2 x 150 bp paired-end reads. As for how the authors treated the data: The reads were demultiplexed and collapsed into UMI-guided consensus sequences using migec v1.2.7. Using mixcr v2.1.11, UMI consensuses were aligned to TRA and TRB V and J templates and then assembled into clonotypes. A clonotype was counted as expanded or contracted only if both edgeR and NoisET called the change significant, with noise models trained on biological replicates. For edgeR calls, a false discovery rate-adjusted p below 0.01 and a log2 fold-change threshold of 1 were applied. As an exploratory analysis of dynamics, max-normalized trajectories of the 1000 most abundant clonotypes were examined with PCA combined with hierarchical clustering. Separately sequenced CD4+ and CD8+ repertoires were used to assign the CD4 or CD8 phenotype of responding clones. In-frame beta chains were kept once TCRdb had trimmed the public reads at Q25 with fastp and called clones with MiXCR. CDR3 protein duplicates are merged, each entry listing the most common genes and DNA. In this record, the V and J calls reflect TCRdb's handling and not the investigators' own analysis. In this sample the table shows approximately 390,000 distinct CDR3 sequences, 16% of which occur a single time. The biggest ten clones account for under 25% of the sample.

Ficoll-Paque density gradient centrifugation was used to isolate PBMCs. The clonotype was recovered from a man younger than 35 who had mild COVID-19 (a few samples of this study predate the infection). The sample titles of this study are shuffled in the database, so cell type and time point are left out; the donor was told from shared clones. Sequencing was performed on PBMCs or a T cell subset sorted from them (not recorded which). This chain is built from TRBV27 and TRBJ2-3, with a tentative D gene TRBD2 over 7 matching bases. The CDR3 protein sequence reads: CASTTLGSGGQRADTQYF. In nucleotide form, the sequence is TGTGCCAGCACTACCCTTGGGTCGGGGGGACAACGTGCGGATACGCAGTATTTT.